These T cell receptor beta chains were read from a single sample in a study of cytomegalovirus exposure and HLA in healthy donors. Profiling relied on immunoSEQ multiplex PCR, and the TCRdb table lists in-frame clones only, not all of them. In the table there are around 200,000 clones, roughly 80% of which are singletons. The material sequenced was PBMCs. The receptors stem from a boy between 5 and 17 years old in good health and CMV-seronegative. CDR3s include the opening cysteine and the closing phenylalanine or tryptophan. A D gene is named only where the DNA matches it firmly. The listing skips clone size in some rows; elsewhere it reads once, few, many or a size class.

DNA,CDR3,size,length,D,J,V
TGTGCCAGCAGCTTAGGCAGGGTCGGGGGAAATCAGCCCCAGCATTTT,CASSLGRVGGNQPQHF,few,16,.,TRBJ1-5,TRBV13
TGTGCCAGCAGCACAACAGGGGGCGCCGGCGGCTACACCTTC,CASSTTGGAGGYTF,.,14,TRBD1,TRBJ1-2,TRBV5-4
TGTGCCATCAGTGAGAGGACAGGGCCTAATGAAAAACTGTTTTTT,CAISERTGPNEKLFF,.,15,TRBD1,TRBJ1-4,TRBV10-3
TGTGCCAGTAGTACCCGGGGCGGGAGAGCATATGAGCAGTTCTTC,CASSTRGGRAYEQFF,.,15,TRBD2,TRBJ2-1,TRBV19
TGCGCCAGCAGCTTACAGGGAGGGGAGACCCAGTACTTC,CASSLQGGETQYF,.,13,.,TRBJ2-5,TRBV5-1
TGTGCCAGCACCGGAAAGGACGGAGGGACCGGGGAGCTGTTTTTT,CASTGKDGGTGELFF,.,15,.,TRBJ2-2,TRBV7-9
TGTGCCAGCAGTTTATCCTTAGGACCAGGGTTTTCACCCCTCCACTTT,CASSLSLGPGFSPLHF,.,16,.,TRBJ1-6,TRBV27
TGTGCTAGTGTACGGGGTTATTTAGAGACCCAGTACTTC,CASVRGYLETQYF,.,13,.,TRBJ2-5,TRBV12-5
TGTGCCAGCAGTGCACACCGAGGAACAGGGAGATGGAGCAATCAGCCCCAGCATTTT,CASSAHRGTGRWSNQPQHF,.,19,.,TRBJ1-5,TRBV6-1
TGTGCCAGCAGCGGACTAGCGGCGGAGACCCAGTACTTC,CASSGLAAETQYF,.,13,TRBD2,TRBJ2-5,TRBV6-5
TGTGCCAGTAGCTTGGGACAGCGTAGCTCCTACGAGCAGTACTTC,CASSLGQRSSYEQYF,.,15,TRBD1,TRBJ2-7,TRBV19
TGTGCCAGCAGCTTGGGACAGGGGAGCACAGATACGCAGTATTTT,CASSLGQGSTDTQYF,.,15,TRBD1,TRBJ2-3,TRBV7-2
TGTGCCAGCAGCTTCGTACAGGGGCGCACTGAAGCTTTCTTT,CASSFVQGRTEAFF,few,14,TRBD1,TRBJ1-1,TRBV5-4
TGTGCCAGCAGCTTAGGTGAGGGTATGGCCACTGAAGCTTTCTTT,CASSLGEGMATEAFF,.,15,.,TRBJ1-1,TRBV7-6